These 32 T cell receptor beta chains share one sample of origin, sequenced in a study of T cells in Graves' hyperthyroidism and ophthalmopathy. Regions amplified from RNA transcripts were the TCR beta CDR3 regions. A first-round RT-PCR of the TCR CDR3 used the HTBI primer set. TCRdb analysed the multiplex PCR reads with MiXCR anew, one entry per CDR3 protein. The sample comprises approximately 380,000 distinct CDR3 sequences, 11% to 15% of which are singletons, and 25% to 30% rests with the top ten. What was sequenced was blood. The receptors shown here come from a man aged 45-60 years with Graves' ophthalmopathy.

This clonotype was counted only a few times. The rearrangement uses TRBV20-1 and TRBJ2-5, with a tentative D call TRBD1 (5 bases). The CDR3 runs to 15 residues. Germline CDR1 and CDR2: DFQATT and SNEGSKA (reference sequence). V gave up 0 bases and J gave up 2 bases, with 13 bases separating them. The CDR3 spells CSARDQGPWQETQYF. CDR3 in DNA: TGCAGTGCTAGAGATCAGGGCCCATGGCAAGAGACCCAGTACTTC.

This clonotype was counted many times. The chain has TRBV20-1 and TRBJ2-7, with TRBD2 as a possible D gene (5 bases). The ends were cut back, 4 bases at V and 0 bases at J, with 13 bases in the middle. The CDR3 consists of 14 residues. The V gene's germline CDR1 is DFQATT and CDR2 SNEGSKA (reference sequence). The CDR3 reads CSATLAGASYEQYF. The CDR3 nucleotides are TGCAGTGCTACCCTAGCCGGAGCCTCCTACGAGCAGTACTTC.

The rearrangement uses TRBV28 and TRBJ2-1, with 12 bases that match TRBD2. V shed 8 bases, J shed 10 bases, and the junction held 9 bases outside the gene matches. The CDR3 is 14 residues long. Germline loops: CDR1 MDHEN, CDR2 SYDVKM. In nucleotides, the CDR3 is TGTGCCAGCCAGACTAGCGGGAGTTTGGGGGAGCAGTTCTTC. Encoded protein: CASQTSGSLGEQFF.

This clonotype was detected many times. The J gene is TRBJ1-5, the V gene TRBV20-1, with D uncertain. Trimming pared 1 base from V and 6 bases from J, leaving 10 bases between. Germline V lookup: CDR1 DFQATT, CDR2 SNEGSKA (reference sequence). The CDR3 is 13 amino acids. CDR3 amino acids: CSARGPNSQPQHF. The CDR3 region has the DNA TGCAGTGCTAGAGGACCTAATAGTCAGCCCCAGCATTTT.

This clonotype was counted many times. The J gene is TRBJ2-2, the V gene TRBV11-2, with D unresolved. Per germline, CDR1 SGHAT and CDR2 FQNNGV. The CDR3 covers 16 residues. V lost 1 base and J 3 bases, leaving 12 bases between the germline ends. The CDR3 here is CASSLGLSTDTGELFF. For the CDR3, the DNA is TGTGCCAGCAGCTTAGGTTTAAGCACGGACACCGGGGAGCTGTTTTTT.

There are a few counts of this clonotype. This chain connects TRBV14 to TRBJ2-3; weak D call: TRBD2 (5 bases). CDR3 size: 14 residues. Germline CDR1 reads SGHDN; CDR2 reads FVKESK. Between the trimmed V and J ends, which lost 0 bases and 2 bases, there was a span of 6 bases. DNA for the CDR3: TGTGCCAGCAGCCAAGAGAGGGCCACAGATACGCAGTATTTT. Encoded protein: CASSQERATDTQYF.

This clonotype was recorded many times. The rearrangement uses TRBV7-3 and TRBJ1-1, with a tentative D call TRBD1 (5 bases). V was pared by 4 bases and J by 3 bases, with 12 bases between. The CDR3 sequence is 14 residues long. The V gene's germline CDR1 is SGHTA and CDR2 FQGTGA. The CDR3 DNA reads as TGTGCCAGCAGCTCGACCCCGACAGACACTGAAGCTTTCTTT. As protein: CASSSTPTDTEAFF.

This clonotype was seen a few times. One base away lies a much larger clone, so this may be a sequencing read error. J is TRBJ2-1 and V is TRBV15; 9 nucleotides match TRBD2. The CDR3 totals 18 residues. The germline V gene has CDR1 LNHNV and CDR2 YYDKDF (reference sequence). The DNA for the CDR3 is TGTGCCACCAGCAATAGATGGGGAAGAGGGAGCGGGAGGAATGGGCAGTTCTTC. Protein product: CATSNRWGRGSGRNGQFF.

This clonotype was recorded at least ten times. The chain couples TRBV6-1 to TRBJ2-7, with 11 bases aligning to TRBD2. CDR1 MNHNS and CDR2 SASEGT come from the germline V gene. The CDR3 extends over 15 amino acids. V lost 6 bases to trimming and J lost 3 bases; unmatched junction nucleotides: 7. Here the CDR3 reads CASSHGTSGHYEQYF. CDR3 DNA sequence: TGTGCCAGCAGCCACGGGACTAGCGGCCACTACGAGCAGTACTTC.

The CDR3 region is CSATVAGGTLTDTQYF. DNA for the CDR3: TGCAGTGCTACCGTAGCGGGAGGCACTCTCACAGATACGCAGTATTTT. The genes are TRBV20-1 and TRBJ2-3; 10 positions agree with TRBD2. The CDR3 is 16 residues long. Germline V gene sequence: CDR1 DFQATT, CDR2 SNEGSKA (reference sequence). V shed 4 bases and J 2 bases; nucleotides not matched to a gene: 9.

V gene TRBV12-3 or TRBV12-4 combines with J gene TRBJ2-5, with unresolved D. V was cut by 4 bases and J by 5 bases, with 8 bases left in between. The CDR3 spans 12 residues. CDR3 in DNA: TGTGCCAGCAGTTACTATGGGGAGACCCAGTACTTC. Residues: CASSYYGETQYF.

Comments on this clonotype: Possible read error: a much larger clone is one base away. The chain recombines TRBV28 with TRBJ1-5; D is ambiguous. CDR1 and CDR2 (germline): MDHEN, SYDVKM. The V gene lost 2 bases and the J gene lost 2 bases, with 13 bases spanning the gap. The CDR3 is 16 residues long. The CDR3 reads CASSLGSLGGNQPQHF. Written as DNA, the CDR3 is TGTGCCAGCAGTTTAGGGAGCCTTGGAGGCAATCAGCCCCAGCATTTT.

This clonotype was seen ten or more times. DNA of the CDR3: TGTGCCAGCAGCGAAGGGACAGGGATATTCGGAACAGATACGCAGTATTTT. It encodes CASSEGTGIFGTDTQYF. V usage is TRBV5-8 and J usage is TRBJ2-3, with 9 bases aligning to TRBD1. Trimming at V came to 4 bases and at J to 3 bases, leaving 12 bases not matched to a gene. Germline V gives CDR1 SGHTS, CDR2 YDEGEE. The CDR3 has 17 residues.

The chain joins TRBV11-2 to TRBJ2-7, with 9 bases aligning to TRBD2. The CDR3 totals 16 residues. The germline V gene has CDR1 SGHAT and CDR2 FQNNGV. Trimming cost V 5 bases and J 6 bases; bases outside gene matches: 14. CDR3 amino acids: CASSPPLGAGGGEQYF. CDR3 bases: TGTGCCAGCAGCCCCCCCCTAGGAGCGGGAGGAGGCGAGCAGTACTTC.

About this clonotype: A read error may account for a junction end that differs from germline. The chain carries TRBV15 and TRBJ2-5, with TRBD1 as a possible D gene (6 bases). Germline assignment: CDR1 LNHNV and CDR2 YYDKDF (reference sequence). CDR3 length: 11 amino acids. The DNA for the CDR3 is TGTGCCACCAGCAGAGATCGGGACAAGGACTTC. Protein product: CATSRDRDKDF.

The chain has TRBV30 and TRBJ2-3; 8 nucleotides align to TRBD2. The CDR3 runs 15 residues. In germline, CDR1 is GTSNPN, CDR2 SVGIG (reference sequence). V was pared by 0 bases and J by 2 bases, with 4 bases of the junction left unmatched. This CDR3 reads CAWSVLAANTDTQYF. The CDR3 coding sequence is TGTGCCTGGAGTGTACTAGCGGCTAACACAGATACGCAGTATTTT.

This sequence joins TRBV11-3 and TRBJ2-5; possibly TRBD2 for D (6 bases). The CDR3 consists of 15 residues. V was trimmed by 5 bases and J by 3 bases, leaving 16 bases between them. Germline CDR1 SGHNT, CDR2 YENEEA. CDR3 residues: CASSPRELAEETQYF. The CDR3 region has the DNA TGTGCCAGCAGCCCGCGGGAACTGGCCGAAGAGACCCAGTACTTC. Looking up the rest from reference TRBV11-3 and TRBJ2-5 gives the full variable domain: EAGVVQSPRYKIIEKKQPVAFWCNPISGHNTLYWYLQNLGQGPELLIRYENEEAVDDSQLPKDRFSAERLKGVDSTLKIQPAELGDSAVYLCASSPRELAEETQYFGPGTRLLVL.

The chain has TRBV12-3 or TRBV12-4 and TRBJ2-7; perhaps TRBD1 as D (5 bases). This CDR3 is 15 amino acids long. The V gene lost 2 bases and the J gene lost 5 bases, with 16 bases spanning the gap. The CDR3 DNA reads as TGTGCCAGCAGTTTATCTTGGCAGGGTGGCGACGAGCAGTACTTC. Its protein product is CASSLSWQGGDEQYF.

This clonotype was seen ten or more times. V is TRBV20-1 and J is TRBJ2-3; 12 nucleotides match TRBD2. The CDR3 has 15 residues. CDR1 and CDR2 (germline): DFQATT, SNEGSKA (reference sequence). Trimming took 3 bases from V and 3 from J; bases not matched to a gene: 4. For the CDR3, the DNA is TGCAGTGCTAGCCGACTAGCGGGAGATACAGATACGCAGTATTTT. Its protein product is CSASRLAGDTDTQYF.

This clonotype was recorded at least ten times. The CDR3 region is CASSDSTHGRTGGFAFF. The CDR3 bases are TGCGCCAGCAGTGATTCTACCCATGGACGGACAGGGGGCTTCGCTTTCTTT. This chain connects TRBV10-1 to TRBJ1-1; TRBD1 matches 11 bases. Trimming took 3 bases from V and 11 from J; bases not matched to a gene: 17. The CDR3 is 17 residues long. Germline V CDR1 and CDR2: WNHNN, SYGVQD (reference sequence).

Ten or more counts support this clonotype. The rearrangement links TRBV5-1 to TRBJ2-1; 7 bases fit TRBD2. This CDR3 contains 15 residues. V was pared by 0 bases and J by 4 bases, with 4 bases of the junction left unmatched. Germline V lookup: CDR1 SGHRS, CDR2 YFSETQ. In DNA form, the CDR3 reads TGCGCCAGCAGCTTGGTCGCTAGCGGTTACAATGAGCAGTTCTTC. This translates into CASSLVASGYNEQFF.

This clonotype was counted many times. This rearrangement joins TRBV29-1 to TRBJ1-2, with D maybe TRBD1 (6 bases). CDR1 is SQVTM and CDR2 is ANQGSEA in the germline V gene. CDR3 length: 11 amino acids. V was cut by 3 bases and J by 7 bases, with 9 bases left in between. CDR3 region: CSVDRGAGYTF. The CDR3 coding sequence is TGCAGCGTTGACAGGGGCGCTGGCTACACCTTC.

This clonotype has just a few counts. The chain employs TRBV7-9 and TRBJ2-3; D call uncertain. The CDR3 is 17 amino acids. V was shortened by 2 bases and J by 3 bases, with 18 bases between the two germline ends. CDR1 is SEHNR and CDR2 is FQNEAQ in the germline V gene (reference sequence). This CDR3 reads CASSLLRSSLGTDTQYF. CDR3 in DNA: TGTGCCAGCAGCTTACTACGTAGCAGCCTAGGGACAGATACGCAGTATTTT.

This clonotype was observed many times. The rearrangement joins TRBV12-3 or TRBV12-4 to TRBJ2-7, with 8 bases identical to TRBD2. V lost 6 bases, J lost 6 bases, and 10 bases stayed unmatched. This CDR3 is 14 amino acids long. DNA of the CDR3: TGTGCCAGCAGGGCCTCGGGACTAGGATCCGAGCAGTACTTC. Translation gives CASRASGLGSEQYF.

The sample holds many counts of this clonotype. This sequence joins TRBV6-1 and TRBJ2-1, with D unclear. The CDR3 spans 14 residues. In germline, CDR1 is MNHNS, CDR2 SASEGT. V dropped 2 bases and J dropped 2 bases, with 7 bases sitting between them. The DNA for the CDR3 is TGTGCCAGCAGTGAAAACACAGCCTACAATGAGCAGTTCTTC. It encodes CASSENTAYNEQFF.

This clonotype was recorded a few times. V gene TRBV19 combines with J gene TRBJ1-5; maybe TRBD1 (5 bases). CDR1 is LNHDA, CDR2 SQIVND, per germline (reference sequence). V shed 2 bases and J shed 2 bases, with 7 bases lying between them. The CDR3 covers 14 residues. The CDR3 DNA reads as TGTGCCAGTAGTATAAGGGGTGGCAATCAGCCCCAGCATTTT. Translated: CASSIRGGNQPQHF.

The chain links TRBV27 to TRBJ2-3, with 8 nucleotides matching TRBD1. The CDR3 length is 13 residues. The V gene end was trimmed by 7 bases and the J gene end by 4 bases; junction bases not matched to a gene: 4. CDR1 MNHEY and CDR2 SMNVEV come from the germline V gene (reference sequence). CDR3 DNA: TGTGCCAGCAACCTACAGGGGGCAGATACGCAGTATTTT. Its protein product is CASNLQGADTQYF.

V usage is TRBV28 and J usage is TRBJ1-2; a weak D match, TRBD1 (5 bases). This CDR3 spans 14 amino acids. Germline V gene data show CDR1 as MDHEN and CDR2 as SYDVKM. V lost 4 bases and J 2 bases, leaving 11 bases between the germline ends. CDR3 in amino acids: CASSSVPGNYGYTF. The CDR3 DNA is TGTGCCAGCAGTTCCGTCCCAGGGAACTATGGCTACACCTTC.

This clonotype was detected ten times or more. The chain has TRBV20-1 and TRBJ2-1; perhaps TRBD1 as D (6 bases). CDR1 and CDR2 from the germline V gene are DFQATT and SNEGSKA (reference sequence). The CDR3 has 14 residues. The V gene lost 3 bases and the J gene lost 4 bases, with 13 bases spanning the gap. The DNA for the CDR3 is TGCAGTGCTAGTCTCAGGGGAACATACAATGAGCAGTTCTTC. Residues: CSASLRGTYNEQFF.

This clonotype was observed at least ten times. The V and J genes are TRBV5-1 and TRBJ2-7, with 8 bases matching TRBD2. J was trimmed by 2 bases and V by 2 bases; bases with no gene match: 9. The length of the CDR3 is 16 residues. Germline loops: CDR1 SGHRS, CDR2 YFSETQ. As DNA, the CDR3 is TGCGCCAGCAGCTTATACGGGACTAGGGAAGCCTACGAGCAGTACTTC. It codes for CASSLYGTREAYEQYF.

There are a few counts of this clonotype. The chain joins TRBV28 to TRBJ2-5; TRBD2 is a possible D gene (7 bases). V shed 7 bases and J shed 10 bases, with 16 bases lying between them. The CDR3 runs to 12 residues. CDR1 is MDHEN and CDR2 is SYDVKM in the germline V gene. This CDR3 is CASTPGGAGQYF. CDR3 sequence (DNA): TGTGCCAGCACCCCGGGGGGCGCGGGCCAGTACTTC.

Turning to this clonotype: A much larger clone lies a single base off, so this may be a read error. The chain employs TRBV9 and TRBJ2-3; D is uncertain. CDR1 and CDR2 from the germline V gene are SGDLS and YYNGEE. V lost 0 bases and J lost 10, with 9 bases in between. CDR3 length: 12 amino acids. CDR3 amino acids: CASSVDGCAQYF. The CDR3 region has the DNA TGTGCCAGCAGCGTAGACGGTTGCGCGCAGTATTTT.